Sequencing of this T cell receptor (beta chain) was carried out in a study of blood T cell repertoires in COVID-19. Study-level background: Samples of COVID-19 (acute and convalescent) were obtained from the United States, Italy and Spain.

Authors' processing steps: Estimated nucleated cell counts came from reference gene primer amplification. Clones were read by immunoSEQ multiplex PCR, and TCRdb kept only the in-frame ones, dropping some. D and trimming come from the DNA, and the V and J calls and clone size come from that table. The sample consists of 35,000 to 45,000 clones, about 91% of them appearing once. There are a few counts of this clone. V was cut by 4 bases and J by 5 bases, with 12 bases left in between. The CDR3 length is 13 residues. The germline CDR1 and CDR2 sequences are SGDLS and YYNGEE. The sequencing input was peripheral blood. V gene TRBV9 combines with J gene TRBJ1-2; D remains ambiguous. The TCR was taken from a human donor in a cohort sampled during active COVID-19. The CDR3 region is CASSLTGVYGYTF. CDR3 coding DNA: TGTGCCAGCAGCCTAACCGGGGTGTATGGCTACACCTTC.